Listed below are T cell receptor beta chains from one sample, sequenced in a study of human T cells and chemical hapten exposure. TCRdb reanalysed the 5' RACE reads using MiXCR and keeps one entry per CDR3 protein. The table records 110,000 to 150,000 distinct CDR3 sequences, roughly 4% of them present only once. The receptors derive from a female donor in good health. Both conserved end residues are part of each CDR3. Each record gives: V gene, clone size, CDR3 length, D gene, J gene, CDR3 DNA, CDR3 protein. A D gene is named only where the DNA matches it firmly. Not every row has a clone size; where given, it reads once, few, many or a size class.

TRBV5-4,many,12,TRBD1,TRBJ1-2,TGTGCCAGCAGCTGGGACAGGGGAGGCTACACCTTC,CASSWDRGGYTF
TRBV6-5,many,14,NA,TRBJ1-1,TGTGCCAGCAATAATGTGGGCCCCAACACTGAAGCTTTCTTT,CASNNVGPNTEAFF
TRBV6-2/TRBV6-3,many,14,NA,TRBJ1-1,TGTGCCAGCAGTCAACAGAACATGAACACTGAAGCTTTCTTT,CASSQQNMNTEAFF
TRBV7-9,many,20,NA,TRBJ2-3,TGTGCCAGCAGCTTAAGCCCTTTCGAGCGGGCGAAGATAAGCACAGATACGCAGTATTTT,CASSLSPFERAKISTDTQYF
TRBV4-2,many,16,TRBD2,TRBJ2-3,TGTGCCAGCAGCCAGGGTAGCGGGGGAGGGACAGATACGCAGTATTTT,CASSQGSGGGTDTQYF
TRBV18,many,16,NA,TRBJ1-3,TGTGCCAGCTCACCACCGGGCCAGGGCACTGGAAACACCATATATTTT,CASSPPGQGTGNTIYF
TRBV12-3/TRBV12-4,few,14,NA,TRBJ1-1,TGTGCCAGCAGTTCAGTACTCCTGAGCACTGAAGCTTTCTTT,CASSSVLLSTEAFF
TRBV7-9,many,19,TRBD1,TRBJ1-6,TGTGCCAGCAGCTCCACCGGGACAGGGACTCCACTAGGTAATTCACCCCTCCACTTT,CASSSTGTGTPLGNSPLHF
TRBV28,many,16,TRBD1,TRBJ2-2,TGTGCCAGCTCTCCCACGGACAGGGAAAACACCGGGGAGCTGTTTTTT,CASSPTDRENTGELFF
TRBV30,NA,14,NA,TRBJ1-1,TGTGCCTGGAGCCCGGGACGGATGAACACTGAAGCTTTCTTT,CAWSPGRMNTEAFF
TRBV15,many,15,TRBD1,TRBJ1-1,TGTGCCACCAGCAGAGTCACAGGGGGGAGGACTGAAGCTTTCTTT,CATSRVTGGRTEAFF
TRBV11-2,many,12,NA,TRBJ1-6,TGTGCCAGCAGCTTCAATAATTCACCCCTCCACTTT,CASSFNNSPLHF
TRBV20-1,NA,12,TRBD1,TRBJ1-1,TGCAGTGCCCGCGACAGGGAAACTGAAGCTTTCTTT,CSARDRETEAFF
TRBV20-1,many,12,NA,TRBJ1-5,TGCAGTGCTAGTGACCCAACACGGCCCCAGCATTTT,CSASDPTRPQHF
TRBV12-3/TRBV12-4,few,13,NA,TRBJ1-2,TGTGCCAGCTTTGTCGCAGGTTCGAGGGGCTACACCTTC,CASFVAGSRGYTF